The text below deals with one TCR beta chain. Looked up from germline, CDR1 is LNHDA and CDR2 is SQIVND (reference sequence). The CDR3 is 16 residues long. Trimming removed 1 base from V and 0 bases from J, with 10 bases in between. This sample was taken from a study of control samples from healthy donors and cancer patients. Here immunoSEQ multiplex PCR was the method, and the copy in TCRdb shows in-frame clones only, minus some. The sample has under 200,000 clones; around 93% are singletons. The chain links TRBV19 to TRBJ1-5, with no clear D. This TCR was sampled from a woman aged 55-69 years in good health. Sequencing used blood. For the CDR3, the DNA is TGTGCCAGTAGTATAGGGATAGGTTATAGCAATCAGCCCCAGCATTTT. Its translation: CASSIGIGYSNQPQHF.